The source of this T cell receptor (beta chain) is a study of cytomegalovirus exposure and HLA in healthy donors. The CDR3 sequence is 16 residues long. Deletions cut 4 bases from V and 0 bases from J, with 16 bases between. Germline CDR1 reads SGHDT; CDR2 reads YYEEEE. The PCR employed 60 Vbeta primers together with 13 Jbeta primers. Libraries were prepared by immunoSEQ multiplex PCR; TCRdb keeps only in-frame clonotypes and omits some of them. The data contain around 150,000 clones, around 80% of them singletons. Sequencing used PBMCs. V gene TRBV5-6 combines with J gene TRBJ1-1; tentative D call: TRBD1 (5 bases). The sequence derives from a woman in her thirties or forties in good health and CMV-seronegative. CDR3: CASSGGTAFLNTEAFF. The CDR3 coding sequence is TGTGCCAGCAGCGGGGGGACGGCGTTTTTGAACACTGAAGCTTTCTTT.